A selection of T cell receptor beta chains follows, all from one sample in a study of neurological immune-mediated disorders. TCRdb reprocessed the 5' RACE reads via MiXCR and lists one record per CDR3 protein. The top ten hold roughly 1.5% of the sample, which has about 50,000 distinct CDR3 sequences, about 5.8% seen once. Sequenced material: CD4+ T cells from blood. These receptor sequences come from a woman aged 18-30 years with multiple sclerosis. Both conserved end residues are part of each CDR3. Fields, in order: D gene, J gene, V gene, clone size, CDR3 DNA, CDR3 protein. A D gene is named only where the DNA matches it firmly. A clone size is listed for some rows: how often the clone was seen (once, few, many), or a class if it is expanded.

TRBD2 TRBJ2-5 TRBV7-2 many TGTGCCAGCAGCACGGCGGGAGCATCAGAGACCCAGTACTTC CASSTAGASETQYF
TRBD2 TRBJ2-1 TRBV24-1 many TGTGCCACCAGTGATAGCCAAACTGGGACTAGCCGCAAGCAGTTCTTC CATSDSQTGTSRKQFF
- TRBJ2-3 TRBV7-9 many TGTGCCAGCAGCTTAAGTGGCGGAAGCACAGATACGCAGTATTTT CASSLSGGSTDTQYF
- TRBJ1-1 TRBV9 - TGTGCCAGCAGCGTGGGGGCAGGGGCAGCTTTCTTT CASSVGAGAAFF
TRBD1 TRBJ1-1 TRBV29-1 many TGCAGCGTTGTGCTAGACAGGGTAGTCACTGAAGCTTTCTTT CSVVLDRVVTEAFF
- TRBJ1-5 TRBV6-5 many TGTGCCAGCAGTCTTCATAGCAATCAGCCCCAGCATTTT CASSLHSNQPQHF
- TRBJ1-1 TRBV3-1 many TGTGCCAGCAGCCAAGGACAGAAAGCTTTCTTT CASSQGQKAFF
- TRBJ1-2 TRBV19 few TGTGCCACCACCGGGACACAAGCTAACTATGGCTACACCTTC CATTGTQANYGYTF
TRBD1 TRBJ2-1 TRBV7-6 many TGTGCCAGCAGCTTAGGACAGGGGGCGAGTGAGCAGTTCTTC CASSLGQGASEQFF
TRBD2 TRBJ2-2 TRBV20-1 many TGCAGTGCCCCCCCTGCGGGGGGATACACCGGGGAGCTGTTTTTT CSAPPAGGYTGELFF
- TRBJ1-1 TRBV20-1 many TGCAGTGCTCCCCCCACCGGACAGATGAACACTGAAGCTTTCTTT CSAPPTGQMNTEAFF
- TRBJ2-1 TRBV5-6 many TGTGCCAGCAGCCGGCCGACGCCAGGGTGGTACAATGAGCAGTTCTTC CASSRPTPGWYNEQFF
TRBD1 TRBJ1-5 TRBV7-9 few TGTGCCAGCAGCTCGACAGGGGTGGATCAGCCCCAGCATTTT CASSSTGVDQPQHF
TRBD2 TRBJ2-1 TRBV6-1 many TGTGCCAGCAGTGAGCGGGGGGTCCACTTCTACAATGAGCAGTTCTTC CASSERGVHFYNEQFF
TRBD1 TRBJ1-1 TRBV20-1 many TGCAGTGCAGGGGACAGGCTGGGCTACCCTATGAACACTGAAGCTTTCTTT CSAGDRLGYPMNTEAFF
- TRBJ2-1 TRBV6-6 many TGTGCCAGCAGACCCGGGCGGGGCAATGAGCAGTTCTTC CASRPGRGNEQFF
- TRBJ2-1 TRBV5-1 many TGCGCCAGCAGCTTGGGTAGCGTAAGGGAATACAATGAGCAGTTCTTC CASSLGSVREYNEQFF
- TRBJ1-1 TRBV5-1 many TGCGCCAGCAGCTTGGGGGCCGCCGAGACTGAAGCTTTCTTT CASSLGAAETEAFF
- TRBJ1-1 TRBV10-3 - TGTGCCATCAGTGAGAGGGAGGACTTCACTGAAGCTTTCTTT CAISEREDFTEAFF
- TRBJ2-1 TRBV7-9 many TGTGCCAGCAGCTTCCTAGCGTCTTACAATGAGCAGTTCTTC CASSFLASYNEQFF
- TRBJ2-5 TRBV5-1 many TGCGCCAGCAGCTTGGCGTTCGGTTCCCGGGAGACCCAGTACTTC CASSLAFGSRETQYF
TRBD1 TRBJ1-1 TRBV9 many TGTGCCAGCAGCGTAGCAGGCTTGCGACAGGGGCGGACTGAAGCTTTCTTT CASSVAGLRQGRTEAFF
- TRBJ2-2 TRBV7-8 - TGTGCCAGCAGCTTAGCCTTTAGCGGCACAATGAACACCGGGGAGCTGTTTTTT CASSLAFSGTMNTGELFF
TRBD1 TRBJ1-1 TRBV20-1 many TGCAGTGCTAGAGGGTACAGGGGGCCGGGCCCGAAAGGGGCTTTCTTT CSARGYRGPGPKGAFF
- TRBJ2-5 TRBV6-2/TRBV6-3 many TGTGCCAGCATCCTTGCAGGGAGTCAGACCCAGTACTTC CASILAGSQTQYF